Each of the 11 T cell receptor beta chains below was sequenced from the same sample in a study of cytomegalovirus exposure and HLA in healthy donors. PCR was performed using 60 Vbeta and 13 Jbeta primers. The method was immunoSEQ multiplex PCR; TCRdb's version includes in-frame clones alone and lacks a portion of them. The table shows 85,000 to 120,000 clones, with roughly three quarters occurring only once. The source material was PBMCs. The receptor source for this set is a male donor in good health and CMV-seropositive.

The genes are TRBV7-9 and TRBJ2-3, with D perhaps matching TRBD2 (6 bases). CDR1 is SEHNR, CDR2 FQNEAQ, per germline (reference sequence). This CDR3 spans 14 amino acids. Trimming pared 5 bases from V and 4 bases from J, leaving 13 bases between. Written as DNA, the CDR3 is TGTGCCAGCAGCCCCGGGACTTCTTCAGATACGCAGTATTTT. This encodes CASSPGTSSDTQYF.

This clone was detected once. V and J are TRBV5-4 and TRBJ1-4; unclear D gene. The CDR3 loop spans 15 amino acids. V lost 4 bases, J lost 0 bases, and 10 bases lay in between. Germline assignment: CDR1 SGHNT and CDR2 YYREEE (reference sequence). The CDR3 region has the DNA TGTGCCAGCAGCCTAGACGGGACAACTAATGAAAAACTGTTTTTT. It yields the protein CASSLDGTTNEKLFF. The full variable domain, completed using reference TRBV5-4 and TRBJ1-4, is ETGVTQSPTHLIKTRGQQVTLRCSSQSGHNTVSWYQQALGQGPQFIFQYYREEENGRGNFPPRFSGLQFPNYSSELNVNALELDDSALYLCASSLDGTTNEKLFFGSGTQLSVL.

The chain links TRBV20-1 to TRBJ2-1; the match to TRBD2 covers 9 bases. Germline CDR1 is DFQATT and CDR2 is SNEGSKA (reference sequence). CDR3 length equals 11 residues. Trimming took 5 bases from V and 14 from J; bases not matched to a gene: 7. The CDR3 nucleotides are TGCAGTGCTCCCAGGACTAGCGTGGAGTTCTTC. It codes for CSAPRTSVEFF.

The chain carries TRBV19 and TRBJ2-6, with 9 nucleotides matching TRBD1. J was trimmed by 3 bases and V by 5 bases; bases with no gene match: 5. The CDR3 length is 16 residues. Per germline, CDR1 LNHDA and CDR2 SQIVND (reference sequence). The CDR3 loop reads CASSQQGAHGANVLTF. For the CDR3, the DNA is TGTGCCAGTAGTCAACAGGGGGCGCATGGGGCCAACGTCCTGACTTTC.

This clone has more than one count but fewer than ten. This chain links TRBV9 with TRBJ1-5; 8 bases line up with TRBD1. Germline V CDR1 and CDR2: SGDLS, YYNGEE. The CDR3 spans 15 residues. With 4 bases clipped from V and 7 bases from J, the junction kept 10 bases outside the gene matches. The CDR3 region has the DNA TGTGCCAGCAGCCCCCGTGGACAGGGAGACCAGCCCCAGCATTTT. Encoded protein: CASSPRGQGDQPQHF. The variable domain in full, with the rest retrieved from reference TRBV9 and TRBJ1-5, is DSGVTQTPKHLITATGQRVTLRCSPRSGDLSVYWYQQSLDQGLQFLIQYYNGEERAKGNILERFSAQQFPDLHSELNLSSLELGDSALYFCASSPRGQGDQPQHFGDGTRLSIL.

The chain couples TRBV5-1 to TRBJ1-5; D is perhaps TRBD1 (6 bases). The CDR3 totals 14 residues. V was shortened by 1 base and J by 5 bases, with 10 bases between the two germline ends. Looked up from germline, CDR1 is SGHRS and CDR2 is YFSETQ. CDR3 bases: TGCGCCAGCAGCTTGACAGGGACCGATCAGCCCCAGCATTTT. Protein sequence: CASSLTGTDQPQHF.

The chain joins TRBV5-6 to TRBJ1-3; D ambiguous. The CDR3 totals 15 residues. The germline V gene encodes CDR1 SGHDT and CDR2 YYEEEE. V was pared by 0 bases and J by 0 bases, with 7 bases between. CDR3 DNA sequence: TGTGCCAGCAGCTTGGCCGCGGTCTCTGGAAACACCATATATTTT. Its protein is CASSLAAVSGNTIYF.

V gene TRBV27 combines with J gene TRBJ2-1; 7 bases agree with TRBD2. Germline values: CDR1 MNHEY, CDR2 SMNVEV (reference sequence). This CDR3 comprises 17 residues. Trimming removed 5 bases from V and 6 bases from J; junction bases left unmatched: 16. The CDR3 nucleotides read TGTGCCAGCAGTGCAATTCAAGCGGGGAGGGCCGGCAATGAGCAGTTCTTC. Translated, it gives CASSAIQAGRAGNEQFF.

CDR3 sequence (DNA): TGCGCCAGCAGCACCAGGGAACTCATGAACACTGAAGCTTTCTTT. Translation: CASSTRELMNTEAFF. The chain recombines TRBV5-1 with TRBJ1-1; D perhaps matches TRBD1 (5 bases). V was clipped by 4 bases and J by 0 bases, with 13 bases between them. The CDR3 runs 15 residues. Germline loops: CDR1 SGHRS, CDR2 YFSETQ.

This rearrangement joins TRBV4-2 to TRBJ1-4; D is possibly TRBD1 (5 bases). Germline V lookup: CDR1 LGHNA, CDR2 YNFKEQ. CDR3 length: 15 residues. With 0 bases removed from V and 8 bases from J, the gap between germline ends came to 13 bases. CDR3 sequence reads: CASSQDLGGAEKLFF. In nucleotides, the CDR3 is TGTGCCAGCAGCCAAGATCTCGGGGGAGCCGAAAAACTGTTTTTT.

DNA of the CDR3: TGTGCCAGCAGCGGCCTGGGGAGCACTGAAGCTTTCTTT. Amino acids: CASSGLGSTEAFF. V and J are TRBV7-9 and TRBJ1-1; no clear D gene. The V gene lost 5 bases and the J gene lost 4 bases, with 11 bases spanning the gap. Germline CDR1 reads SEHNR; CDR2 reads FQNEAQ (reference sequence). This CDR3 is 13 amino acids long.